Following are 9 T cell receptor beta chains from one sample sequenced in a study of spatial heterogeneity in lung cancer. Antigens of these TCRs are unknown. TCRdb ran MiXCR on the 5' RACE reads and lists one entry per CDR3 protein. The sample has 5,900 or so distinct CDR3 sequences; roughly 7.7% are singletons. The study's findings and limits: The study found that expanded intratumoral alpha and beta TCR counts tracked tumor mutation counts.

Time point described: sample taken at primary tumor resection. The input for sequencing was lung tumor tissue, taken at surgery. The receptors shown here come from a female donor with early-stage non-small cell lung cancer.

The table lists this clonotype with many counts. V and J are TRBV11-2 and TRBJ2-5; 14 nucleotides align to TRBD2. This CDR3 comprises 18 residues. Germline V gene data show CDR1 as SGHAT and CDR2 as FQNNGV. With V trimmed by 5 bases and J by 5 bases, 13 bases remained unmatched. CDR3 nucleotides: TGTGCCAGCAGCCCCGGGACTAGCGGGAGTTTGGGTCAGGAGACCCAGTACTTC. This codes for CASSPGTSGSLGQETQYF.

This clonotype occurred many times. The chain joins TRBV7-3 to TRBJ2-3; TRBD1 matches 7 bases. CDR3 length equals 15 residues. The V and J ends lost 0 bases and 6 bases, in that order; junction bases with no gene match: 6. The germline CDR1 and CDR2 sequences are SGHTA and FQGTGA. The CDR3 region is CASSLTLDRLDTQYF. The CDR3 DNA is TGTGCCAGCAGCTTAACTTTGGACAGGCTGGATACGCAGTATTTT.

The chain carries TRBV10-3 and TRBJ1-2, with 7 bases matching TRBD1. With 6 bases clipped from V and 6 bases from J, the junction kept 10 bases outside the gene matches. Germline CDR1 is ENHRY and CDR2 is SYGVKD. This CDR3 has 14 residues. CDR3 coding DNA: TGTGCCATCAGCAAAGCAGGGGGTGAAGATGGCTACACCTTC. Translated, it gives CAISKAGGEDGYTF.

In its sample, this clonotype is medium-sized (0.01 to 0.1%). V and J are TRBV7-8 and TRBJ1-6; 11 bases line up with TRBD1. The CDR3 length is 18 residues. The V segment lost 4 bases and the J segment 2 bases; nucleotides outside the gene matches: 7. The germline CDR1 and CDR2 sequences are SGHVS and FQNEAQ. The CDR3, as DNA: TGTGCCAGCAGCTCGAGGGGACAGGGGGTAACCTATAATTCACCCCTCCACTTT. As protein: CASSSRGQGVTYNSPLHF. The full variable domain, in which reference TRBV7-8 and TRBJ1-6 provide the parts outside the CDR3, is GAGVSQSPRYKVAKRGQDVALRCDPISGHVSLFWYQQALGQGPEFLTYFQNEAQLDKSGLPSDRFFAERPEGSVSTLKIQRTQQEDSAVYLCASSSRGQGVTYNSPLHFGNGTRLTVT.

This sequence joins TRBV12-3 or TRBV12-4 and TRBJ2-7; no clear D gene. This CDR3 is built from 13 residues. Trimming stripped 5 bases from V and 0 bases from J, with 8 bases between. The CDR3 spells CASSTASSYEQYF. In DNA, the CDR3 is TGTGCCAGCAGTACAGCGAGCTCCTACGAGCAGTACTTC.

Judged by abundance, this clonotype is medium-sized. This chain links TRBV20-1 with TRBJ1-2; perhaps TRBD1 as D (6 bases). V gave up 4 bases and J gave up 3 bases, with 15 bases separating them. The germline gives CDR1 DFQATT, CDR2 SNEGSKA (reference sequence). This CDR3 contains 14 residues. CDR3 region: CSAITPGADYGYTF. CDR3 nucleotide sequence: TGCAGTGCTATAACTCCGGGGGCGGACTATGGCTACACCTTC.

This clonotype is medium-sized by share. The V gene is TRBV3-1, the J gene TRBJ1-6, with a weak D call TRBD1 (5 bases). CDR3 length equals 13 residues. Germline lookup yields CDR1 LGHDT and CDR2 YNNKEL (reference sequence). V lost 2 bases to trimming and J lost 9 bases, with 8 bases between them. CDR3 amino acids: CASSQQGGSPLHF. The DNA of the CDR3 is TGTGCCAGCAGCCAACAGGGTGGTTCACCCCTCCACTTT.

This clonotype was recorded at least ten times. The chain joins TRBV3-1 to TRBJ2-2; no firm D call. Germline V gene sequence: CDR1 LGHDT, CDR2 YNNKEL (reference sequence). The V end lost 1 base, the J end lost 14 bases, and 14 bases lay between the germline ends. This CDR3 comprises 13 residues. CDR3 amino acids: CASSQALNEVLFF. The CDR3 DNA reads TGTGCCAGCAGCCAAGCTTTAAACGAGGTCCTGTTTTTT.

This clonotype occurred many times. This rearrangement joins TRBV7-8 to TRBJ2-1, with D unclear. Germline V gives CDR1 SGHVS, CDR2 FQNEAQ. This CDR3 has 13 residues. V was clipped by 4 bases and J by 6 bases, with 10 bases between them. DNA for the CDR3: TGTGCCAGCAGCTCCAGACAAGTCAATGAGCAGTTCTTC. Protein: CASSSRQVNEQFF.